Listed below are T cell receptor beta chains from one sample, sequenced in a study of cytomegalovirus exposure and HLA in healthy donors. Repertoires were generated with immunoSEQ multiplex PCR, while TCRdb's copy carries only in-frame clones and drops some. Here the sample spans 120,000 or so clones, 75% being singletons. The sequencing sample was made of PBMCs. These receptors all come from a middle-aged woman in good health and CMV-seropositive. The CDR3 runs from the conserved cysteine through the conserved F or W. The order of the fields is clone size, CDR3 length, V gene, J gene, D gene, CDR3 protein, CDR3 DNA. D genes are given only for firm matches. Size values are once, few and many counts, or a class for expanded clones, and some rows have none.

.	14	TRBV18	TRBJ1-5	.	CASSPGESNQPQHF	TGTGCCAGCTCACCAGGGGAGAGCAATCAGCCCCAGCATTTT
once	14	TRBV19	TRBJ1-1	.	CASSERRGTPEAFF	TGTGCCAGTAGTGAACGACGGGGTACGCCTGAAGCTTTCTTT
.	16	TRBV5-1	TRBJ1-1	TRBD1	CASSLPLGQGRTEAFF	TGCGCCAGCAGCCTCCCCCTGGGACAGGGAAGGACTGAAGCTTTCTTT
once	17	TRBV25-1	TRBJ1-2	TRBD1	CASSIPQQGAVSDGYTF	TGTGCCAGCAGTATCCCGCAGCAGGGGGCGGTTTCTGATGGCTACACCTTC
once	14	TRBV9	TRBJ1-1	.	CASSVLTGNTEAFF	TGTGCCAGCAGCGTTTTAACAGGTAACACTGAAGCTTTCTTT
few	14	TRBV6-5	TRBJ2-7	TRBD1	CASSGQGQSYEQYF	TGTGCCAGCAGTGGACAGGGGCAGTCCTACGAGCAGTACTTC
.	15	TRBV5-1	TRBJ1-1	TRBD1	CASSWGTDTNTEAFF	TGCGCCAGCAGCTGGGGGACAGACACGAACACTGAAGCTTTCTTT
once	15	TRBV27	TRBJ2-7	.	CASSLIPRQDYEQYF	TGTGCCAGCAGTTTAATTCCCCGACAGGATTACGAGCAGTACTTC
.	14	TRBV6-4	TRBJ1-5	.	CASSEAGGNQPQHF	TGTGCCAGCAGTGAGGCAGGGGGCAATCAGCCCCAGCATTTT
few	14	TRBV6-5	TRBJ1-1	TRBD1	CASSFGQGNTEAFF	TGTGCCAGCAGTTTCGGACAGGGGAACACTGAAGCTTTCTTT
.	13	TRBV7-2	TRBJ1-2	.	CASSPPGDYGYTF	TGTGCCAGCAGCCCCCCGGGGGACTATGGCTACACCTTC
.	14	TRBV5-1	TRBJ1-4	.	CASSSDSSDEKLFF	TGCGCCAGCAGCTCGGACTCTTCGGATGAAAAACTGTTTTTT
.	13	TRBV28	TRBJ1-2	TRBD1	CASRRDSNYGYTF	TGTGCCAGCAGGAGGGACAGTAACTATGGCTACACCTTC
.	13	TRBV5-4	TRBJ2-1	.	CASSLKEYNEQFF	TGTGCCAGCAGCTTAAAGGAGTACAATGAGCAGTTCTTC
.	13	TRBV4-3	TRBJ2-7	TRBD2	CASSWTSGNEQYF	TGCGCCAGCAGCTGGACTAGCGGGAACGAGCAGTACTTC
.	15	TRBV7-3	TRBJ1-1	.	CASSDQGIGNTEAFF	TGTGCCAGCAGTGATCAGGGGATTGGGAACACTGAAGCTTTCTTT
.	15	TRBV30	TRBJ1-5	TRBD1	CAWGGSGQGNQPQHF	TGTGCCTGGGGGGGGTCCGGACAGGGCAATCAGCCCCAGCATTTT
few	17	TRBV4-2	TRBJ2-3	TRBD2	CASSHPPLAGGPDTQYF	TGTGCCAGCAGCCACCCCCCGCTAGCGGGGGGGCCAGATACGCAGTATTTT
few	15	TRBV6-6	TRBJ2-7	TRBD1	CASSYSGTGTYEQYF	TGTGCCAGCAGTTACTCGGGGACAGGGACCTACGAGCAGTACTTC
.	13	TRBV11-2	TRBJ1-1	.	CASSLDTGTEAFF	TGTGCCAGCAGCTTGGATACAGGGACTGAAGCTTTCTTT
.	14	TRBV29-1	TRBJ1-1	.	CSVDRAGAGTEAFF	TGCAGCGTTGATAGGGCAGGGGCGGGCACTGAAGCTTTCTTT
.	14	TRBV27	TRBJ1-6	TRBD1	CASSFHRGISPLHF	TGTGCCAGCAGTTTCCACAGGGGCATTTCACCCCTCCACTTT
.	12	TRBV6-5	TRBJ1-6	.	CASSQGNSPLHF	TGTGCCAGCAGCCAGGGGAATTCACCCCTCCACTTT
.	17	TRBV28	TRBJ2-1	TRBD2	CASSPRLAGGFYNEQFF	TGTGCCAGCAGTCCAAGACTAGCGGGAGGGTTCTACAATGAGCAGTTCTTC
.	11	TRBV6-5	TRBJ1-2	.	CASSQGRGYTF	TGTGCCAGCAGTCAGGGCCGTGGCTACACCTTC
.	11	TRBV10-2	TRBJ1-1	.	CASSGGVGAFF	TGCGCCAGCAGTGGAGGAGTAGGAGCTTTCTTT
.	14	TRBV6-5	TRBJ2-1	TRBD2	CASSVSGRGDEQFF	TGTGCCAGCAGTGTTAGCGGGCGGGGTGACGAGCAGTTCTTC
.	12	TRBV30	TRBJ2-7	TRBD1	CASWDRAYEQYF	TGTGCCTCGTGGGACAGGGCCTACGAGCAGTACTTC
.	18	TRBV10-3	TRBJ2-3	TRBD2	CAISDLGLAGVGPGTQYF	TGTGCCATCAGTGACCTGGGACTAGCGGGTGTGGGTCCCGGGACGCAGTATTTT
.	12	TRBV2	TRBJ1-1	.	CASSGDSTEAFF	TGTGCCAGCAGTGGAGACAGCACTGAAGCTTTCTTT
.	15	TRBV5-6	TRBJ1-1	TRBD1	CASSPLDRGDTEAFF	TGTGCCAGCAGCCCACTGGACAGGGGGGACACTGAAGCTTTCTTT
once	13	TRBV7-2	TRBJ1-2	.	CASTPGGTYGYTF	TGTGCCAGCACCCCCGGAGGAACCTATGGCTACACCTTC
few	14	TRBV5-4	TRBJ1-1	.	CASSHPMSGTEAFF	TGTGCCAGCAGCCACCCGATGTCGGGCACTGAAGCTTTCTTT
once	15	TRBV15	TRBJ1-1	.	CATSRGSRLGAEAFF	TGTGCCACCAGCAGAGGGTCCAGGCTTGGCGCTGAAGCTTTCTTT
.	15	TRBV9	TRBJ2-5	TRBD1	CASSGTGQGSETQYF	TGTGCCAGCAGCGGCACGGGACAGGGTTCGGAGACCCAGTACTTC
.	16	TRBV9	TRBJ2-1	.	CASSVGTGSSPNEQFF	TGTGCCAGCAGCGTAGGAACGGGGTCGTCCCCCAATGAGCAGTTCTTC
.	16	TRBV6-1	TRBJ1-5	.	CASSASSRGSNQPQHF	TGTGCCAGCAGTGCCTCTTCGAGGGGGAGCAATCAGCCCCAGCATTTT
.	11	TRBV14	TRBJ1-1	.	CASSPGLEAFF	TGTGCCAGCAGCCCGGGACTTGAAGCTTTCTTT
.	12	TRBV7-9	TRBJ1-2	.	CASIAGAYGYTF	TGTGCCAGCATTGCAGGGGCCTATGGCTACACCTTC
.	13	TRBV27	TRBJ2-7	.	CASSFGQLYEQYF	TGTGCCAGCAGTTTTGGACAGCTATACGAGCAGTACTTC
.	14	TRBV7-9	TRBJ1-2	.	CASSTLGGSDGYTF	TGTGCCAGCAGCACCCTAGGGGGTTCAGATGGCTACACCTTC